The clone carrying this T cell receptor (beta chain) was seen many times. Its specificity is not known. The data are from a study of response to subunit inactivated influenza vaccine. General study results and limits: A suggestion made by the authors is that each seasonal influenza vaccination recruits few new T cells.

TCRdb used MiXCR to reprocess the RT-PCR reads, holding one entry per CDR3 protein. This sample has about 780,000 distinct CDR3 sequences, with approximately 18% found just once. Sequenced here: PBMCs from blood, sampled 5 to 6 days after vaccination. The sequence was obtained from a man aged 50-59 years who received an inactivated influenza vaccine.

CDR3 DNA sequence: TGTGCCACCAGTGATCCGGGATACAATGAGCAGTTCTTC. Amino acids: CATSDPGYNEQFF. This chain links TRBV24-1 with TRBJ2-1; the D gene is possibly TRBD2 (5 bases). Trimming shortened V by 3 bases and J by 4 bases, and 6 bases separated the two germline ends. The CDR3 consists of 13 residues. CDR1 is KGHDR, CDR2 SFDVKD, per germline.